Each of the 19 T cell receptor beta chains below was sequenced from the same sample in a study of cytomegalovirus exposure and HLA in healthy donors. The PCR made use of 60 Vbeta and 13 Jbeta primers. Method: immunoSEQ multiplex PCR; TCRdb's copy keeps in-frame clones and lacks some. The profile covers over 100,000 clones, with around 70% appearing a single time and roughly 9% taken by the ten largest. The material sequenced was PBMCs. These receptors all come from a man aged 30 to 45 in good health and CMV-seropositive.

This clone was counted a few times. J is TRBJ1-5 and V is TRBV6-1; no clear D. Trimming took 3 bases from V and 7 from J, leaving 13 bases between them. Germline assignment: CDR1 MNHNS and CDR2 SASEGT. The CDR3 is 14 amino acids. The CDR3 loop reads CASSESNGAQPQHF. In DNA form, the CDR3 reads TGTGCCAGCAGTGAGAGTAACGGAGCCCAGCCCCAGCATTTT.

V gene TRBV16 combines with J gene TRBJ1-1; D is ambiguous. Germline V gives CDR1 KGHSY, CDR2 FQNENV. With 1 base removed from V and 4 bases from J, the gap between germline ends came to 7 bases. The CDR3 totals 13 residues. CDR3 residues: CASSQLSPTEAFF. Written as DNA, the CDR3 is TGTGCCAGCAGCCAATTGAGTCCCACTGAAGCTTTCTTT.

J is TRBJ2-7 and V is TRBV30; D is perhaps TRBD2 (6 bases). Germline V gives CDR1 GTSNPN, CDR2 SVGIG (reference sequence). CDR3 size: 19 residues. CDR3 sequence reads: CAIHRDSPLRNARTYEQYV. CDR3 coding DNA: TGTGCGATACACCGGGACTCTCCCTTAAGAAACGCAAGAACCTACGAGCAGTACGTC.

This clone was detected once. The V and J genes are TRBV11-3 and TRBJ1-1, with TRBD1 as a possible D gene (5 bases). CDR1 and CDR2 (germline): SGHNT, YENEEA. Deletions cut 5 bases from V and 6 bases from J, with 19 bases between. The CDR3 consists of 15 residues. CDR3 in amino acids: CASSPDPGRRPEAFF. CDR3 coding DNA: TGTGCCAGCAGCCCCGACCCAGGGAGGCGTCCTGAAGCTTTCTTT.

This clone was seen more than once but under ten times. V gene TRBV27 combines with J gene TRBJ2-5; 12 positions match TRBD2. This CDR3 region has 18 residues. Germline V gene data show CDR1 as MNHEY and CDR2 as SMNVEV (reference sequence). The J segment lost 4 bases and the V segment lost 3 bases, leaving 12 bases of the junction unmatched. Written as DNA, the CDR3 is TGTGCCAGCAGTTTCAGCAGTTTCCTAGCGGGGGGGGGAGAGACCCAGTACTTC. It yields the protein CASSFSSFLAGGGETQYF.

This chain links TRBV27 with TRBJ1-6; tentatively, D is TRBD1 (5 bases). This CDR3 is built from 15 residues. Germline V gene data show CDR1 as MNHEY and CDR2 as SMNVEV (reference sequence). The V and J ends lost 6 bases and 4 bases respectively, with 13 bases between them. DNA for the CDR3: TGTGCCAGCAGGACAGCGACGAATTATAATTCACCCCTCCACTTT. Residues: CASRTATNYNSPLHF.

V gene TRBV30 combines with J gene TRBJ2-3; 9 nucleotides line up with TRBD1. The CDR3 length is 14 residues. Trimming at V came to 5 bases and at J to 3 bases, leaving 6 bases not matched to a gene. The germline gives CDR1 GTSNPN, CDR2 SVGIG (reference sequence). CDR3 loop: CAWGGTGITDTQYF. The CDR3 DNA follows: TGTGCCTGGGGGGGGACAGGGATAACAGATACGCAGTATTTT.

The rearrangement uses TRBV5-5 and TRBJ1-1, with D perhaps matching TRBD1 (6 bases). V was pared by 1 base and J by 1 base, with 11 bases between. Germline CDR1 reads SGHKS; CDR2 reads YYEKEE (reference sequence). The CDR3 consists of 15 residues. The CDR3 coding sequence is TGTGCCAGCAGCTTGAGGGGGGGAGGGAACACTGAAGCTTTCTTT. It encodes CASSLRGGGNTEAFF.

The chain is built from TRBV6-5 and TRBJ1-5; D is ambiguous. This CDR3 spans 15 amino acids. Germline loops: CDR1 MNHEY, CDR2 SVGAGI. The ends were cut back, 0 bases at V and 10 bases at J, with 16 bases in the middle. The CDR3 DNA reads TGTGCCAGCAGTTACTCGAGTATCTCCGTCGAACCCCAGCATTTT. Protein sequence: CASSYSSISVEPQHF.

This clone was recorded only once. The gene calls are TRBV10-3 and TRBJ1-1; 9 bases map to TRBD1. This CDR3 spans 15 amino acids. CDR1 is ENHRY and CDR2 is SYGVKD in the germline V gene. V gave up 6 bases and J gave up 1 base; unmatched junction bases: 6. The CDR3: CAIREGTGRNTEAFF. CDR3 bases: TGTGCCATCAGAGAGGGGACAGGGCGGAACACTGAAGCTTTCTTT.

This clone appeared a single time. The genes are TRBV30 and TRBJ2-5, with D tentatively TRBD2 (5 bases). Trimming pared 1 base from V and 1 base from J, leaving 7 bases between. The germline CDR1 and CDR2 sequences are GTSNPN and SVGIG (reference sequence). The CDR3 sequence is 13 residues long. CDR3 bases: TGTGCCTGGAGTGCCAGCGGCCAAGAGACCCAGTACTTC. Translation: CAWSASGQETQYF.

This clone was detected only once. This sequence joins TRBV6-1 and TRBJ1-2; maybe TRBD1 (5 bases). V lost 6 bases, J lost 4 bases, and 15 bases lay in between. The CDR3 totals 14 residues. Germline-derived CDR1 and CDR2 are MNHNS and SASEGT. CDR3 nucleotide sequence: TGTGCCAGCAGCCAAACCCAGGGAGGCTATGGCTACACCTTC. Amino acids: CASSQTQGGYGYTF.

This chain links TRBV9 with TRBJ2-1; the match to TRBD2 covers 9 bases. The CDR3 consists of 15 residues. The V and J ends lost 2 bases and 6 bases, in that order; junction bases with no gene match: 6. Germline values: CDR1 SGDLS, CDR2 YYNGEE. CDR3 sequence reads: CASSVGPLAGNEQFF. The CDR3 DNA is TGTGCCAGCAGCGTTGGTCCACTAGCGGGCAATGAGCAGTTCTTC.

The chain has TRBV7-8 and TRBJ2-2; D call uncertain. The CDR3 loop spans 11 amino acids. Between the trimmed V and J ends, which lost 2 bases and 8 bases, there was a span of 3 bases. The germline V gene encodes CDR1 SGHVS and CDR2 FQNEAQ. CDR3 region: CASSLTGELFF. DNA of the CDR3: TGTGCCAGCAGCTTAACAGGGGAGCTGTTTTTT.

The chain joins TRBV4-2 to TRBJ1-2; TRBD1 might be the D (5 bases). V lost 0 bases and J 4 bases, leaving 24 bases between the germline ends. The germline V gene has CDR1 LGHNA and CDR2 YNFKEQ. This CDR3 is 19 amino acids long. The CDR3 loop is CASSQDRPEWGPQSYGYTF. The CDR3 nucleotides read TGTGCCAGCAGCCAAGATCGGCCTGAATGGGGCCCTCAGTCCTATGGCTACACCTTC.

This rearrangement joins TRBV18 to TRBJ2-7, with D uncertain. Germline assignment: CDR1 KGHSH and CDR2 LQKENI. Trimming shortened V by 2 bases and J by 3 bases, and 8 bases separated the two germline ends. The CDR3 sequence is 13 residues long. The CDR3 DNA is TGTGCCAGCTCACCAGAAAACAGCTACGAGCAGTACGTC. Amino acid sequence: CASSPENSYEQYV.

CDR3 DNA: TGTGCCAGCAGTTTAAGGGGTGAGCAGTTCTTC. The encoded protein is CASSLRGEQFF. This chain links TRBV27 with TRBJ2-1, with a possible D match to TRBD1 (5 bases). CDR1 is MNHEY, CDR2 SMNVEV, per germline (reference sequence). Trimming shortened V by 2 bases and J by 9 bases, and 5 bases separated the two germline ends. The CDR3 runs to 11 residues.

The rearrangement links TRBV5-1 to TRBJ2-7, with 8 positions matching TRBD1. V dropped 7 bases and J dropped 2; count of bases not matched to a gene: 8. The CDR3 has 14 residues. Germline values: CDR1 SGHRS, CDR2 YFSETQ. In DNA, the CDR3 is TGCGCCAGCGCCCCGAGACAGGGGCCCTACGAGCAGTACTTC. Protein sequence: CASAPRQGPYEQYF.

The genes are TRBV29-1 and TRBJ2-7, with unresolved D. The V and J ends lost 4 bases and 7 bases respectively, with 11 bases between them. This CDR3 contains 11 residues. Germline lookup yields CDR1 SQVTM and CDR2 ANQGSEA. CDR3 nucleotides: TGCAGCGTTGGGGTGCGCGGAGAGCAGTACTTC. Translation gives CSVGVRGEQYF.